This TCR beta chain was recovered during a study of control samples from healthy donors and cancer patients. CDR3 length equals 16 residues. With 0 bases removed from V and 4 bases from J, the gap between germline ends came to 12 bases. In germline, CDR1 is MNHEY, CDR2 SVGAGI. Method: immunoSEQ multiplex PCR; TCRdb's copy keeps in-frame clones and lacks some. The sample lists about 130,000 clones; approximately 92% were seen once. The J gene is TRBJ1-4, the V gene TRBV6-5, with unresolved D. The source of this sequence is a man older than 75 with head and neck cancer. Sequenced: PBMCs. The CDR3 DNA reads TGTGCCAGCAGTTACTCTTTATCGGGTGTTAATGAAAAACTGTTTTTT. Translated, it gives CASSYSLSGVNEKLFF.